This TCR beta chain was sequenced in a study of identical twins. Study-level results: Cross-sectional statistical analysis, not tracking of the same donors, underpinned the conclusions.

Deletions cut 8 bases from V and 8 bases from J, with 14 bases between. Per the germline V gene, CDR1 is GTSNPN and CDR2 is SVGIG (reference sequence). The CDR3 consists of 11 residues. For this clonotype: Its antigen remains unidentified.

A universal primer site came from template switching; cDNA carried unique molecular identifiers. TCRdb redid the calling of the 5' RACE reads with MiXCR, one entry per CDR3 protein. Of about 1.7 million distinct CDR3 sequences in the sample, more than 30% were seen once. Sequencing used cord blood. The clonotype comes from a newborn girl in good health. V is TRBV30 and J is TRBJ2-3; D ambiguous. CDR3 region: CARTALGTQYF. The CDR3 DNA is TGTGCCCGGACCGCCTTAGGTACGCAGTATTTT.